The clone carrying this T cell receptor (beta chain) was counted a few times. What it binds is not known. This sample stems from a study of T-cell reconstitution after alpha-beta-depleted transplantation in children. Study-level results: TCRbeta diversity was high at day 60 in some patients (a result of surviving recipient T cells and thymic progenitors).

This CDR3 has 14 residues. CDR1 is SGDLS and CDR2 is YYNGEE in the germline V gene. V was pared by 4 bases and J by 6 bases, with 9 bases of the junction left unmatched. TCRbeta library construction was performed incorporating unique molecular identifiers. Each CDR3 protein is one row after TCRdb ran MiXCR on the PCR reads. The table includes about 900,000 distinct CDR3 sequences, about 31% detected once. This sequence originates from a boy in the first two years of life who had a stem cell transplant for SCID, so the T cells may come from the graft donor. The J gene is TRBJ2-7, the V gene TRBV9, with 8 bases that match TRBD2. The sequences come from PBMCs, mostly from graft donor cells, collected 360 days after TCRalphabeta/CD19-depleted stem cell transplant. The CDR3 spells CASSSSGTRGEQYF. As DNA, the CDR3 is TGTGCCAGCAGCTCCTCCGGGACTAGGGGCGAGCAGTACTTC.